Shown below are 18 T cell receptor beta chains from a single sample sequenced in a study of blood T cell repertoires in COVID-19. Data came from immunoSEQ multiplex PCR; TCRdb stores just in-frame clones and leaves some out. The table has 200,000 or so clones, roughly 89% seen once. Specimen: PBMCs or T cells enriched from blood (not recorded which). Receptors originate from a woman aged 40-49 years with acute COVID-19.

V and J are TRBV3-1 (or the pseudogene TRBV3-2) and TRBJ1-2, with 8 nucleotides matching TRBD1. This CDR3 is built from 13 residues. V shed 3 bases and J 8 bases; nucleotides not matched to a gene: 5. In germline, CDR1 is LGHDT, CDR2 YNNKEL (reference sequence). The CDR3 bases are TGTGCCAGCAGCCAGGACAGGGCTGGAGGCTACACCTTC. Translated: CASSQDRAGGYTF.

V and J are TRBV27 and TRBJ1-5, with 7 bases lining up with TRBD1. Germline CDR1 reads MNHEY; CDR2 reads SMNVEV (reference sequence). This CDR3 region has 14 residues. J was trimmed by 4 bases and V by 2 bases; bases with no gene match: 2. CDR3 nucleotides: TGTGCCAGCAGTTTAGGACAGGCTAATCAGCCCCAGCATTTT. As protein: CASSLGQANQPQHF.

The chain carries TRBV4-1 and TRBJ1-1, with 9 positions matching TRBD1. From germline, CDR1 is MGHRA and CDR2 YSYEKL. The CDR3 extends over 15 amino acids. V was clipped by 5 bases and J by 3 bases; unmatched bases: 7. CDR3 in amino acids: CASSVQGAPYTEAFF. CDR3 coding DNA: TGCGCCAGCAGCGTACAGGGGGCCCCCTACACTGAAGCTTTCTTT.

In nucleotides, the CDR3 is TGTGCCAGCAGTCAGGGGCTGGTTCAGCCCCAGCATTTT. Its protein is CASSQGLVQPQHF. V gene TRBV27 combines with J gene TRBJ1-5, with D perhaps TRBD1 (6 bases). V lost 5 bases and J lost 6, with 11 bases in between. Per the germline V gene, CDR1 is MNHEY and CDR2 is SMNVEV (reference sequence). This CDR3 contains 13 residues.

The J gene is TRBJ1-6, the V gene TRBV7-2; 8 nucleotides line up with TRBD1. Germline V gene sequence: CDR1 SGHTA, CDR2 FQGNSA. This CDR3 contains 15 residues. Trimming cost V 6 bases and J 4 bases; bases outside gene matches: 5. CDR3 bases: TGTGCCAGCAGTTCCGACAGGGGTTATAATTCACCCCTCCACTTT. It translates to CASSSDRGYNSPLHF.

V is TRBV3-1 (or the pseudogene TRBV3-2) and J is TRBJ1-2; D not certain. The CDR3 sequence is 15 residues long. The V end lost 2 bases, the J end lost 5 bases, and 15 bases lay between the germline ends. The V gene's germline CDR1 is LGHDT and CDR2 YNNKEL (reference sequence). The CDR3 region has the DNA TGTGCCAGCAGCCAAAACCTTGCGGATAGGTATGGCTACACCTTC. Its translation: CASSQNLADRYGYTF.

The chain is built from TRBV19 and TRBJ2-3; 11 nucleotides align to TRBD2. After removal of 1 base from V and 5 bases from J, the junction contained 5 bases not matched to a gene. The CDR3 spans 16 residues. Germline CDR1 reads LNHDA; CDR2 reads SQIVND (reference sequence). CDR3 amino acids: CASSIGSGGARDTQYF. The CDR3 DNA reads as TGTGCCAGTAGTATAGGTAGCGGGGGGGCCAGAGATACGCAGTATTTT. Complete variable domain (other parts from reference TRBV19 and TRBJ2-3): DGGITQSPKYLFRKEGQNVTLSCEQNLNHDAMYWYRQDPGQGLRLIYYSQIVNDFQKGDIAEGYSVSREKKESFPLTVTSAQKNPTAFYLCASSIGSGGARDTQYFGPGTRLTVL.

CDR3 sequence reads: CASSEPSRGGVAFF. CDR3 in DNA: TGTGCCAGCAGTGAGCCCTCGCGGGGAGGGGTTGCTTTCTTT. This sequence joins TRBV3-1 (or the pseudogene TRBV3-2) and TRBJ1-1; D perhaps matches TRBD1 (5 bases). The germline V gene encodes CDR1 LGHDT and CDR2 YNNKEL (reference sequence). Trimming took off 6 bases at V and 11 bases at J, with 22 bases between the two ends. The CDR3 runs 14 residues.

The chain is built from TRBV5-1 and TRBJ2-7; the match to TRBD1 covers 9 bases. The CDR3 is made up of 15 amino acids. The V segment lost 5 bases and the J segment 3 bases; nucleotides outside the gene matches: 9. Germline values: CDR1 SGHRS, CDR2 YFSETQ. CDR3 nucleotide sequence: TGCGCCAGCAGAAACGGGCCGGGACAGGGCTACGAGCAGTACTTC. It encodes CASRNGPGQGYEQYF.

The CDR3 coding sequence is TGTGCCAGCAGCTTTGGTACCGGACAGGGAAGGACTGAAGCTTTCTTT. Translation gives CASSFGTGQGRTEAFF. The chain combines TRBV5-4 with TRBJ1-1; 8 nucleotides line up with TRBD1. Losses at the gene ends were 2 bases for V and 5 bases for J; bases not matched to a gene: 11. Germline CDR1 reads SGHNT; CDR2 reads YYREEE (reference sequence). The CDR3 extends over 16 amino acids. Filled out from reference TRBV5-4 and TRBJ1-1, the complete variable domain reads ETGVTQSPTHLIKTRGQQVTLRCSSQSGHNTVSWYQQALGQGPQFIFQYYREEENGRGNFPPRFSGLQFPNYSSELNVNALELDDSALYLCASSFGTGQGRTEAFFGQGTRLTVV.

This sequence joins TRBV6-6 and TRBJ1-1; D gene unclear. There are 13 residues in the CDR3. Trimming removed 0 bases from V and 6 bases from J, with 8 bases in between. CDR1 is MNHNY, CDR2 SVGAGI, per germline (reference sequence). The chain's CDR3 is CASSYSALSEAFF. DNA of the CDR3: TGTGCCAGCAGTTACTCTGCGCTCTCTGAAGCTTTCTTT.

The rearrangement joins TRBV9 to TRBJ1-1; D is ambiguous. Germline values: CDR1 SGDLS, CDR2 YYNGEE. V lost 0 bases, J lost 4 bases, and 7 bases lay in between. The CDR3 spans 13 residues. CDR3 coding DNA: TGTGCCAGCAGCGTAGGGGCGCGCACTGAAGCTTTCTTT. Amino acids: CASSVGARTEAFF.

This clone was found a few times. The rearrangement uses TRBV4-3 and TRBJ1-2; TRBD1 is a possible D gene (5 bases). The CDR3 has 15 amino acids. Germline values: CDR1 LGHNA, CDR2 YSLEER. V lost 5 bases, J lost 6 bases, and 19 bases lay in between. The CDR3 sequence: CASSNLLQTVDGYTF. The CDR3 bases are TGCGCCAGCAGCAACCTGTTGCAGACAGTCGATGGCTACACCTTC.

This clone was observed a single time. This rearrangement joins TRBV12-3 or TRBV12-4 to TRBJ1-1; tentative D call: TRBD1 (6 bases). This CDR3 region has 13 residues. V gave up 3 bases and J gave up 7 bases, with 12 bases separating them. CDR3 sequence reads: CASSFGEGGEAFF. The CDR3 DNA follows: TGTGCCAGCAGTTTTGGGGAGGGGGGTGAAGCTTTCTTT.

J is TRBJ1-1 and V is TRBV5-1, with D possibly matching TRBD1 (5 bases). Germline CDR1 is SGHRS and CDR2 is YFSETQ. The V gene lost 6 bases and the J gene lost 8 bases, with 26 bases spanning the gap. CDR3 length: 16 amino acids. The CDR3 DNA reads TGCGCCAGCAACCTAATGAAGGGGTCAAGGTTGGCCGAAGCTTTCTTT. Its translation is CASNLMKGSRLAEAFF.

The genes are TRBV9 and TRBJ2-3; 11 nucleotides align to TRBD2. Trimming took 3 bases from V and 6 from J; bases not matched to a gene: 3. The CDR3 totals 14 residues. The germline gives CDR1 SGDLS, CDR2 YYNGEE. CDR3 bases: TGTGCCAGCAGCGAAATAGCGGGGGGGGATACGCAGTATTTT. Its translation: CASSEIAGGDTQYF.

As to this clone: This CDR3 fails to terminate in the conserved phenylalanine or tryptophan, so it likely reflects a read error. The limits of the CDR3 on the DNA are not certain, so only TCRdb's listed CDR3 is given. The chain couples TRBV5-6 to TRBJ1-1; the D call of TRBD1 is as the table states it, not checked on the DNA. The CDR3 has 11 amino acids, counting both end residues. Germline V CDR1 and CDR2: SGHDT, YYEEEE. The CDR3: CASSLATDTAT.

The chain has TRBV5-1 and TRBJ2-7; tentatively, D is TRBD1 (6 bases). Germline V lookup: CDR1 SGHRS, CDR2 YFSETQ. V lost 0 bases, J lost 3 bases, and 13 bases lay in between. This CDR3 region has 15 residues. Here the CDR3 reads CASSLAEGVFYEQYF. DNA of the CDR3: TGCGCCAGCAGCTTGGCCGAGGGGGTATTCTACGAGCAGTACTTC.